A single count supports the clone carrying this T cell receptor (beta chain). The data stem from a study of blood T cell repertoires in COVID-19. Study-level information: The United States, Italy and Spain were the sources of the acute and convalescent COVID-19 samples. PBMCs, B-cell-depleted T cells, or T cells were the source of the cDNA or gDNA that made up the material.

Under the authors' procedure: How many nucleated cells were present was estimated from reference gene primer amplification. The method was immunoSEQ multiplex PCR; TCRdb's version includes in-frame clones alone and lacks a portion of them. Clone size and the V and J calls come from that table; the DNA yielded D and trimming. The sample yields around 62,000 clones, roughly 90% seen once. Germline values: CDR1 MGHDK, CDR2 SYGVNS. The CDR3 loop spans 12 amino acids. V trimming: 11 bases; J trimming: 8 bases; junction bases outside the gene matches: 8. Sequencing input: peripheral blood. The receptor was derived from a human donor in a cohort sampled during active COVID-19. This chain joins TRBV25-1 and TRBJ1-2; 10 bases match TRBD1. CDR3 sequence (DNA): TGTGCCTCCGGGGACAGGGGCGGCGGCTACACCTTC. This codes for CASGDRGGGYTF.